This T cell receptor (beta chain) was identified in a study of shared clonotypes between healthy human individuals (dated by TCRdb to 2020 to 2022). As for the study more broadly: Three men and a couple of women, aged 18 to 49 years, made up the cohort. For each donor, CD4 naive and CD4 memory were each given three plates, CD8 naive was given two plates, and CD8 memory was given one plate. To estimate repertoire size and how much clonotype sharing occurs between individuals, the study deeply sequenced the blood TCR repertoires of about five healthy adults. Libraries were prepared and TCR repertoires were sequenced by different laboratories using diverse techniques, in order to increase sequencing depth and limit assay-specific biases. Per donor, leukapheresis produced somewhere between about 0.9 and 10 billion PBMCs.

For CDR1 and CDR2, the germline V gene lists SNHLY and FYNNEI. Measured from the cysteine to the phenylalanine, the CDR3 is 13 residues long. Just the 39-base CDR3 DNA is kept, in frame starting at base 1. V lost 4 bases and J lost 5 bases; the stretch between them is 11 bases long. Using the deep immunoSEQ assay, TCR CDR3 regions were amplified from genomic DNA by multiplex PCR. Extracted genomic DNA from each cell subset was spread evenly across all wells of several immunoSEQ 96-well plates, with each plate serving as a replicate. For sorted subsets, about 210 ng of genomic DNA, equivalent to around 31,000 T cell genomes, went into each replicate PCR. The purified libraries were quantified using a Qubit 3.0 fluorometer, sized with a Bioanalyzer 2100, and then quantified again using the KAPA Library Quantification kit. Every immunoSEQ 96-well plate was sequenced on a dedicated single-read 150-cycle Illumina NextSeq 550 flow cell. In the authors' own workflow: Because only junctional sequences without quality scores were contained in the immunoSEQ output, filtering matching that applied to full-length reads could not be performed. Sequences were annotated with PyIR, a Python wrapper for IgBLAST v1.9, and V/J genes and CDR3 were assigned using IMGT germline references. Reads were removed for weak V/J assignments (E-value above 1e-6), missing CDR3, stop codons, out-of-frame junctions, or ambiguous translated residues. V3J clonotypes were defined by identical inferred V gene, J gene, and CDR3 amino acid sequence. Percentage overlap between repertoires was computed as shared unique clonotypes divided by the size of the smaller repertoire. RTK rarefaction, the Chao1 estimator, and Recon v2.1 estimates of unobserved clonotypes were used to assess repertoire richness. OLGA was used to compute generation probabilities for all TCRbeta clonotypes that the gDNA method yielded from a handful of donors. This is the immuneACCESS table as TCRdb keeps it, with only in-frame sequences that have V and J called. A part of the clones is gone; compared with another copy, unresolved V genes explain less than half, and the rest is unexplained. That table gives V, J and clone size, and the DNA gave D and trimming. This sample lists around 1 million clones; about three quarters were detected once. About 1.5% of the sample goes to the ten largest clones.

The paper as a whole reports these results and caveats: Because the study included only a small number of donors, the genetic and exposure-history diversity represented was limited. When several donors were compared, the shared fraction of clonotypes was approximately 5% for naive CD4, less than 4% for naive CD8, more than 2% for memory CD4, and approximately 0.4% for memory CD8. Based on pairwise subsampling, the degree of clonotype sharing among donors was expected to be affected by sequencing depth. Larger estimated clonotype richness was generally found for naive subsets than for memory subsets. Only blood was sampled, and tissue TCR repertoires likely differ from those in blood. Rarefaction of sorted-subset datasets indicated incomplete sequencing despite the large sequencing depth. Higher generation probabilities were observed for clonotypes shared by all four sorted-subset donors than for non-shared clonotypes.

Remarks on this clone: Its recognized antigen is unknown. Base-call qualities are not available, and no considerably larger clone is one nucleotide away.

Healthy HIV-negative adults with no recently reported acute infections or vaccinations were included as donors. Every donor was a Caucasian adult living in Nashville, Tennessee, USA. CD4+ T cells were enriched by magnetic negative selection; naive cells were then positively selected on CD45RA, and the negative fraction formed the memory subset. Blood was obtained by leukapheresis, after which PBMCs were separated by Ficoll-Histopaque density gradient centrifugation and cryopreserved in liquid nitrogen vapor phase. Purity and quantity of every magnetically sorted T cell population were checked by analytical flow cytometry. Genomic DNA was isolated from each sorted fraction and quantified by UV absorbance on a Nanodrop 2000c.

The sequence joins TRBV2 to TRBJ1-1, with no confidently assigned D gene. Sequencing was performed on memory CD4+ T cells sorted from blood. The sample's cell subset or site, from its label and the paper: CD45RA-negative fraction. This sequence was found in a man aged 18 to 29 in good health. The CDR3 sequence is CASSVGPTTEAFF. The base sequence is TGTGCCAGCAGTGTAGGGCCAACAACTGAAGCTTTCTTT.